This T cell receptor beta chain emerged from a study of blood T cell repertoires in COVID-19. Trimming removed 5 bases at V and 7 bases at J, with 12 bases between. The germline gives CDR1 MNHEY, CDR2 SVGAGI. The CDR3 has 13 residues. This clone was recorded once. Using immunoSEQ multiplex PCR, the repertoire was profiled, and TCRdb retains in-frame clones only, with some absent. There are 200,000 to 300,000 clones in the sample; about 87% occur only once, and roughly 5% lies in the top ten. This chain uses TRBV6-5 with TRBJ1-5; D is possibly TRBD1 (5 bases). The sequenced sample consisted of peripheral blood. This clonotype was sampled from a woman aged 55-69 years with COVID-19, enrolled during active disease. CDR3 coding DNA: TGTGCCAGCAGTAGCGCGGGGCACCAGCCCCAGCATTTT. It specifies CASSSAGHQPQHF.